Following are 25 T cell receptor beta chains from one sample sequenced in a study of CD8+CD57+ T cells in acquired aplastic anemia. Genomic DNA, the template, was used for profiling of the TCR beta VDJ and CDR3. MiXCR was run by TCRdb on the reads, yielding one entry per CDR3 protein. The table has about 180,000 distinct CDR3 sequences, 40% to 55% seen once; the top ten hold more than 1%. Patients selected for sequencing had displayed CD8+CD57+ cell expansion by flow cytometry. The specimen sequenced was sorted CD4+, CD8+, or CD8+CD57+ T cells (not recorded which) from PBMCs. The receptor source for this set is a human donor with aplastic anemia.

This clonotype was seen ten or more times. For the CDR3, the DNA is TGTGCCACCAAAGCTCAGGGAACGAACACTGAAGCTTTCTTT. Amino acids: CATKAQGTNTEAFF. The rearrangement uses TRBV7-2 and TRBJ1-1; D possibly corresponds to TRBD1 (5 bases). The CDR3 contains 14 residues. The germline V and J ends were trimmed by 10 bases and 1 base, with 16 bases remaining between them. Germline CDR1 SGHTA, CDR2 FQGNSA. The whole variable domain, remainder taken from reference TRBV7-2 and TRBJ1-1, is GAGVSQSPSNKVTEKGKDVELRCDPISGHTALYWYRQSLGQGLEFLIYFQGNSAPDKSGLPSDRFSAERTGGSVSTLTIQRTQQEDSAVYLCATKAQGTNTEAFFGQGTRLTVV.

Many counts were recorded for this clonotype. CDR3 coding DNA: TGTGCCAGTAAGTCGGGGAATAGCAATCAGCCCCAGCATTTT. Translated: CASKSGNSNQPQHF. The gene calls are TRBV19 and TRBJ1-5; unclear D gene. Per the germline V gene, CDR1 is LNHDA and CDR2 is SQIVND (reference sequence). V lost 7 bases to trimming and J lost 0 bases, with 10 bases between them. This CDR3 region has 14 residues.

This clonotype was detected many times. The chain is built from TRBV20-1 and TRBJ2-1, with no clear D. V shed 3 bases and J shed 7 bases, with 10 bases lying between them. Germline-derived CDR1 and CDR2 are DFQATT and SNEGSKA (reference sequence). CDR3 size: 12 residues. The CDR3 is CSARVRVNEQFF. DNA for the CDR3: TGCAGTGCTAGGGTCCGCGTGAATGAGCAGTTCTTC.

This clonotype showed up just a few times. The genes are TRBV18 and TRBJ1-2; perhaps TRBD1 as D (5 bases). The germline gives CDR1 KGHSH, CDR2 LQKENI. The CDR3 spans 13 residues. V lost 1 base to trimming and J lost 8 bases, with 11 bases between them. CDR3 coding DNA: TGTGCCAGCTCACCACTTCCAGGGAGCGGCTACACCTTC. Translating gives CASSPLPGSGYTF.

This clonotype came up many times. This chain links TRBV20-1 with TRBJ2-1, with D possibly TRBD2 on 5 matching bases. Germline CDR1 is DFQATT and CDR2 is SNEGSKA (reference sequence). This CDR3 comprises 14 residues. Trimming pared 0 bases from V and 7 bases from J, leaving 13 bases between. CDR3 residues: CSARDTQTRNEQFF. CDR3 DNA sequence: TGCAGTGCTAGAGATACCCAAACTAGGAATGAGCAGTTCTTC.

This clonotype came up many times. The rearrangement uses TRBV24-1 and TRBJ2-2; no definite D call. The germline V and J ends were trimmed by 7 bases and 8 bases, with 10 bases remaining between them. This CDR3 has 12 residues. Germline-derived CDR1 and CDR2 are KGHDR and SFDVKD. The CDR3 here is CATRDIRGELFF. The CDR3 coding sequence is TGTGCCACCAGGGATATAAGGGGGGAGCTGTTTTTT.

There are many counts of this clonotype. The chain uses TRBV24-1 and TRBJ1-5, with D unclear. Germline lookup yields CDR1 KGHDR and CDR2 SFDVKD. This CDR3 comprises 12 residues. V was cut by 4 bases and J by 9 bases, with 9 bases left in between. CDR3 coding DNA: TGTGCCACCAGTGAACCCAAAGGGCCCCAGCATTTT. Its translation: CATSEPKGPQHF.

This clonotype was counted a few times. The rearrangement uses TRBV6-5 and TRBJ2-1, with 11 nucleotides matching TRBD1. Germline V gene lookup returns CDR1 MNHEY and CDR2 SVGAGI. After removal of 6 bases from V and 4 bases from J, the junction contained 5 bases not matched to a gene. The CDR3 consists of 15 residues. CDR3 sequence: CASRRTGGNYNEQFF. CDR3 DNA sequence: TGTGCCAGCAGACGGACAGGGGGCAATTACAATGAGCAGTTCTTC.

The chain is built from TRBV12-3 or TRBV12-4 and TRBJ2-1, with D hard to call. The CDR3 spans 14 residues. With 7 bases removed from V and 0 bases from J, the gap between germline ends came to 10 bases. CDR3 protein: CASTEERSYNEQFF. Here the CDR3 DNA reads TGTGCCAGCACCGAGGAGCGCTCCTACAATGAGCAGTTCTTC.

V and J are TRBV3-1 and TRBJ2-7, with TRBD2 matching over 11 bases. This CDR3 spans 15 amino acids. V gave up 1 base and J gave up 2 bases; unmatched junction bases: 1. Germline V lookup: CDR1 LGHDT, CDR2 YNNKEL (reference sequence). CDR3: CASSQGLAGTYEQYF. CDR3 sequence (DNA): TGTGCCAGCAGCCAAGGACTAGCGGGGACCTACGAGCAGTACTTC.

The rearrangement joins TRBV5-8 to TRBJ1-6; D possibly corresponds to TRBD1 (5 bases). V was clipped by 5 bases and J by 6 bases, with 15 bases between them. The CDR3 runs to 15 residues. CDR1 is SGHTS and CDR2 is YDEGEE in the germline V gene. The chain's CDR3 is CASSLATGGNSPLHF. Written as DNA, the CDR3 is TGTGCCAGCAGTCTTGCAACAGGCGGTAATTCACCCCTCCACTTT.

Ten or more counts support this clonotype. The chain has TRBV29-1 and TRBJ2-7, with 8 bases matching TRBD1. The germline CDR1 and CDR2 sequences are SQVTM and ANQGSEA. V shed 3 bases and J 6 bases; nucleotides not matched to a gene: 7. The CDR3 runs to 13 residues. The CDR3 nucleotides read TGCAGCGTTGACGGGCAGGGGGCGAGCGAGCAGTACTTC. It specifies CSVDGQGASEQYF.

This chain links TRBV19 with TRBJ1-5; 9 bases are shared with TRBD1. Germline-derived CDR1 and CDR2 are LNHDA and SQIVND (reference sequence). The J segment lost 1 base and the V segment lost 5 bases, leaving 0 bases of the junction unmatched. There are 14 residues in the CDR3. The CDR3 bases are TGTGCCAGTAGTGGGACAGGGAGCAATCAGCCCCAGCATTTT. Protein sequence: CASSGTGSNQPQHF.

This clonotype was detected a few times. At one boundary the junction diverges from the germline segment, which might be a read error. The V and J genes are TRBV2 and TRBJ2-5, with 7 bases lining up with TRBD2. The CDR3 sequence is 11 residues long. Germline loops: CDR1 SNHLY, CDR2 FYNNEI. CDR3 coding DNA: TGCGCCAGCGGGGTTGGGGAGACCCAGCACTTC. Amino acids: CASGVGETQHF.

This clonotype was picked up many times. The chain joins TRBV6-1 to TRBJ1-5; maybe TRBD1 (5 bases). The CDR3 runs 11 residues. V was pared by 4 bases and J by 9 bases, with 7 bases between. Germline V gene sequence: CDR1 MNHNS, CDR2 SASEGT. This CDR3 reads CASSGTLPQHF. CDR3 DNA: TGTGCCAGCAGTGGGACACTGCCCCAGCATTTT.

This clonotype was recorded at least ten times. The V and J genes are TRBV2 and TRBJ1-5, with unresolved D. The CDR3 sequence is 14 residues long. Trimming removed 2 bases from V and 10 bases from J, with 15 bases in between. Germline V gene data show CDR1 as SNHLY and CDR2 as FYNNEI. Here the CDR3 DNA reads TGTGCCAGCAGTGAATCGCCGGGCCGGGGACCCCAGCATTTT. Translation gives CASSESPGRGPQHF.

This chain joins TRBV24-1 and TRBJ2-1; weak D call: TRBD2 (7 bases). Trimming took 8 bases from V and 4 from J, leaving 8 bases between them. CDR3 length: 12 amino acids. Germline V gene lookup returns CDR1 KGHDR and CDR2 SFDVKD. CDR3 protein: CATKGGYNEQFF. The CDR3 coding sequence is TGTGCCACCAAGGGGGGGTACAATGAGCAGTTCTTC.

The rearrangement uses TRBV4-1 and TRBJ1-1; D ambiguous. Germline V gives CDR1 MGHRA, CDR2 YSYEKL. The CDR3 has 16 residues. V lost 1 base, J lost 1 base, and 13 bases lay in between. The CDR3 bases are TGCGCCAGCAGCCAAGCAGGAGGCCTCCCGAACACTGAAGCTTTCTTT. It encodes CASSQAGGLPNTEAFF.

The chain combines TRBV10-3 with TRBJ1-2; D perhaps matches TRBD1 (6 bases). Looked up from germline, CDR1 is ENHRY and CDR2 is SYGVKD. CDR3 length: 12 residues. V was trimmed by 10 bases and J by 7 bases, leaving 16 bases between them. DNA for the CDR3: TGTGCCACCCTCAGGGGCGGAGGTGGCTACACCTTC. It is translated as CATLRGGGGYTF.

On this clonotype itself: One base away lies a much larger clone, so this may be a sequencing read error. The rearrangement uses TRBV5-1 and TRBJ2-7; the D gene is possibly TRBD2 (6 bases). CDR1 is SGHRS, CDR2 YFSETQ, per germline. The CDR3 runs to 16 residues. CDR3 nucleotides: TGCGCCTGCAGCCCCAACCCGGGACTCGGTGGAGGGGAGCAGTACTTC. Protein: CACSPNPGLGGGEQYF.

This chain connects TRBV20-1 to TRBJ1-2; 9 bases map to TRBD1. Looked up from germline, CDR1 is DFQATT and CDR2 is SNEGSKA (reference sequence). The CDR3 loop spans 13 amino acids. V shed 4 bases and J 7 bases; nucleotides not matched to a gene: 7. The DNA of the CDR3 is TGCAGTGCTAAGCGGGACAGGGCTTTTGGCTACACCTTC. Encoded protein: CSAKRDRAFGYTF.

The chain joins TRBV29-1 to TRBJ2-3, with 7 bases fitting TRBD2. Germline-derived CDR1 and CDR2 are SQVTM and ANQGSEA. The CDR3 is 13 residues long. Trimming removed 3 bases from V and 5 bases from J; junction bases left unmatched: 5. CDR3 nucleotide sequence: TGCAGCGTTGAGAGGACTAGTTTAGATACGCAGTATTTT. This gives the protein CSVERTSLDTQYF.

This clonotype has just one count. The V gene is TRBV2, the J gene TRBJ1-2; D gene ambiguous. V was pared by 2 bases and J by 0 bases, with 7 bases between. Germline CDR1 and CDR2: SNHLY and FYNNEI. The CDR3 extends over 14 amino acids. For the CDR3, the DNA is TGTGCCAGCAGTGAAAGCGGGACTAACTATGGCTACACCTTC. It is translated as CASSESGTNYGYTF.

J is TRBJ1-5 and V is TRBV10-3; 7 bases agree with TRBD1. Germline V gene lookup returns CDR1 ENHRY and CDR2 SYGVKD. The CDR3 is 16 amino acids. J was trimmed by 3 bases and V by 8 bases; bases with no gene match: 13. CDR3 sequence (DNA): TGTGCCATCGGAGGCGAAACAGGGGTGGTCAATCAGCCCCAGCATTTT. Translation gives CAIGGETGVVNQPQHF.

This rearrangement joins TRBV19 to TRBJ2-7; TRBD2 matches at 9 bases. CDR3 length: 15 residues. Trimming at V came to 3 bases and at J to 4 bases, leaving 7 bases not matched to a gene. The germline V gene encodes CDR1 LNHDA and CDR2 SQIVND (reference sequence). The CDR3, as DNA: TGTGCCAGTAGTATGTCTAGCGGGATAGTGTACGAGCAGTACTTC. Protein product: CASSMSSGIVYEQYF.